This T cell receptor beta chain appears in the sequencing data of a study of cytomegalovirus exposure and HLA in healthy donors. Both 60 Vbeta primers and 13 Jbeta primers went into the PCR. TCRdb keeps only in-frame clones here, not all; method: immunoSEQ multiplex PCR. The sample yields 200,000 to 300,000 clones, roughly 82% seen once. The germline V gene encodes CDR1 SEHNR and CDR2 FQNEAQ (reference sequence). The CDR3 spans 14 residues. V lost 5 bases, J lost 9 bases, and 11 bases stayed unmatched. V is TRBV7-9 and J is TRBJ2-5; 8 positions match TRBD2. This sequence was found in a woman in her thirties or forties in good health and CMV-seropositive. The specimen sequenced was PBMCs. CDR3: CASSPPLADWAQYF. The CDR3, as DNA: TGTGCCAGCAGCCCTCCACTAGCGGACTGGGCCCAGTACTTC.